This TCR beta chain was captured in a study of shared T cell receptors in the human thymus. V lost 0 bases to trimming and J lost 3 bases; unmatched junction nucleotides: 9. The CDR3 has 18 residues. Germline values: CDR1 MDHEN, CDR2 SYDVKM. Repertoires were generated with immunoSEQ multiplex PCR, while TCRdb's copy carries only in-frame clones and drops some. The sample has hundreds of thousands of clones; around 87% are singletons. The same sample was also studied in work on human thymus T cells. As that study records: Having corrective surgery for congenital heart defects, healthy Finnish infants were the ones who donated. Related studies noted strongly shared thymic repertoires across unrelated people.

This receptor was identified in a boy in the first two years of life with a congenital heart defect. The rearrangement joins TRBV28 to TRBJ2-1; 9 nucleotides match TRBD2. Sample: thymocytes. The CDR3 coding sequence is TGTGCCAGCAGTTTATGGTCCCTTAGCGGGGGAAACTACAATGAGCAGTTCTTC. This translates into CASSLWSLSGGNYNEQFF.